The T cell receptor (beta chain) under discussion was sequenced for a study of T cell repertoires in aging, cancer and after chemotherapy. Study in general: Six age groups, ranging from 30 or younger to 70 or older, included the donors. Findings of the study overall: Rebound thymic output was suggested by rising median generation probability during chemotherapy in each cancer cohort. The repertoire data cannot show anything about immunological memory following chemotherapy.

In its sample, this clonotype is medium-sized. What it binds is not known. Trimming took 5 bases from V and 6 from J; bases not matched to a gene: 10. The CDR3 loop spans 15 amino acids. TCR beta rearrangements were amplified from peripheral blood genomic DNA. Rearranged V-D-J TRB sequences were amplified with a mixed TRB-A/B primer pool. TCRdb itself ran the multiplex PCR reads through MiXCR, one entry per CDR3 protein. The sample lists nearly 600 distinct CDR3 sequences, less than 20% occurring once. This clonotype was sampled from a human donor with a solid tumor. The material sequenced was blood. This chain uses TRBV12-3 or TRBV12-4 with TRBJ2-4; 7 bases fit TRBD1. The CDR3 bases are TGTGCCAGCAGTCCGACAGGGCATGGGGCAAACATTCAGTACTTC. It specifies CASSPTGHGANIQYF.